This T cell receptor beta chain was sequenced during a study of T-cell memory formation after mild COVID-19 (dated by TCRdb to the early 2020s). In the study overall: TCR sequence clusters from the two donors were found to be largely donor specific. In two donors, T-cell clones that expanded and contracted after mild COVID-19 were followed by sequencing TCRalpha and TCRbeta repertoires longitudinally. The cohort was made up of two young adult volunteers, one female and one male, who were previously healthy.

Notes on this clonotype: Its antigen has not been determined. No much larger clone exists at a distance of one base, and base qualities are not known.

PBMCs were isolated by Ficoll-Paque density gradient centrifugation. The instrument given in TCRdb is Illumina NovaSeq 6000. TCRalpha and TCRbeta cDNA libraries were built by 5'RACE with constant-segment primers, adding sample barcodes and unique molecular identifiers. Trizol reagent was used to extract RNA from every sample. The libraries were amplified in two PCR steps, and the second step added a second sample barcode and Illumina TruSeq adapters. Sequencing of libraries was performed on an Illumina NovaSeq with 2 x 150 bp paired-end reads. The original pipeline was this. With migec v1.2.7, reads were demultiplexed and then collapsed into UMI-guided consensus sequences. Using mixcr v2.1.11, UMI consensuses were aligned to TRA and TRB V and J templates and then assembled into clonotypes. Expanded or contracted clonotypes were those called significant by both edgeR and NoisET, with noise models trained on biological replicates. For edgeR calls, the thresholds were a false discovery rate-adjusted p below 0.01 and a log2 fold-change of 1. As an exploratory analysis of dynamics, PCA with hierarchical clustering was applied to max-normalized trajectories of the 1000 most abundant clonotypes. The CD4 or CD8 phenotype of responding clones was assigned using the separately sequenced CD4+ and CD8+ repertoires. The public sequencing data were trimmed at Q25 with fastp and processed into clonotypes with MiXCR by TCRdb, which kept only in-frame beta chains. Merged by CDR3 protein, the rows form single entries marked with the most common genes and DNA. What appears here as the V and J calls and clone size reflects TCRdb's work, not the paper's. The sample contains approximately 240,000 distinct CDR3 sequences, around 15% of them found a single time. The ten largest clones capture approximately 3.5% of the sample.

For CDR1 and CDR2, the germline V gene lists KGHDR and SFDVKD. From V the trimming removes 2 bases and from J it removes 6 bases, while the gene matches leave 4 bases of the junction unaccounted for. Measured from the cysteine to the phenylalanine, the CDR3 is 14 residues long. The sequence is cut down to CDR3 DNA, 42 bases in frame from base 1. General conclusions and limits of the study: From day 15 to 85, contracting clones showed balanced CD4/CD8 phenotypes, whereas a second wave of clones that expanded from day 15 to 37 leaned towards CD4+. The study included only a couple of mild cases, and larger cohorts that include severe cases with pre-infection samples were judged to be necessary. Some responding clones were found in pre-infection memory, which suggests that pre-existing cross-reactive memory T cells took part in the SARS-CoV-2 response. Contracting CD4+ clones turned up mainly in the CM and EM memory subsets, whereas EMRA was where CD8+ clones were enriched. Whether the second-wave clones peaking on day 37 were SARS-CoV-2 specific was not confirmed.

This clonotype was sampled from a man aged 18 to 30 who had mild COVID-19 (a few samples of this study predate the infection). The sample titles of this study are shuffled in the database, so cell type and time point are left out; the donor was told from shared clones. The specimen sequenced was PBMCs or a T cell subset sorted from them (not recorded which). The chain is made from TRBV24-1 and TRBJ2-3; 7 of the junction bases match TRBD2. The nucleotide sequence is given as TGTGCCACCAGTGATTCGCGAGCGGGGGATACGCAGTATTTT. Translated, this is CATSDSRAGDTQYF.